This TCR beta chain stems from a study of T cells of healthy individuals (dated by TCRdb to 2016 to 2019). Libraries were prepared through 5' RACE. The sequencer listed for this sample is Illumina MiSeq. Through fastp at Q25 and MiXCR, TCRdb rebuilt clones from the public reads, retaining in-frame beta chains. Entries that share a CDR3 protein sequence are merged under the most common genes and DNA. Recorded for this sample are 53,000 or so distinct CDR3 sequences; roughly 14% of them occurred a single time. The ten largest clones add up to 16% of the sample. Unmatched junction bases come to 7, with V trimmed by 5 bases and J by 5 bases. CDR1 SGHVS and CDR2 FQNEAQ are derived from the germline V gene. From the cysteine up to the phenylalanine, the CDR3 has a length of 14 residues. Left in the record is the CDR3 DNA by itself, 42 bases read in frame from the first base. This clonotype showed up many times. Its antigen is unknown. Per-base quality was not reported, and no clone a single base away is much larger than it.

This sequence was found in a human donor in good health. Recombination joined TRBV7-8 with TRBJ2-7; 9 bases in the middle match TRBD1. Here the CDR3 is given as CASSLGTGSNEQYF. The DNA reads TGTGCCAGCAGCCTGGGGACAGGGTCCAACGAGCAGTACTTC.